These 28 T cell receptor beta chains originate from one sample sequenced in a study of blood T cells in healthy people across ages (dated by TCRdb to about 2015). The method was 5' RACE. The listed sequencing device is Illumina HiSeq 2500. A second about 6 to 11 cycle PCR used a sample-barcoded 5' primer and a J-beta primer mix. TCRdb took the public reads, trimmed them with fastp at Q25, ran MiXCR for clone calling and kept in-frame beta chains. A single entry per CDR3 protein holds the most common genes and DNA from its merged rows. The sample includes over a million distinct CDR3 sequences, with roughly 45% observed a single time. Approximately 20% of the sample rests with the top ten. The specimen was blood. Every receptor here comes from a woman in her sixties or seventies in good health.

This clonotype occurred a few times. The J gene is TRBJ2-3, the V gene TRBV15; TRBD1 matches 10 bases. CDR1 and CDR2 from the germline V gene are LNHNV and YYDKDF (reference sequence). With 0 bases clipped from V and 2 bases from J, the junction kept 2 bases outside the gene matches. The CDR3 loop spans 16 amino acids. CDR3 nucleotides: TGTGCCACCAGCAGAGATCGACAGGGGGCCACAGATACGCAGTATTTT. Amino acid sequence: CATSRDRQGATDTQYF.

The chain joins TRBV20-1 to TRBJ1-2; 7 bases line up with TRBD1. V was clipped by 6 bases and J by 8 bases; unmatched bases: 12. The length of the CDR3 is 13 residues. Germline V gene data show CDR1 as DFQATT and CDR2 as SNEGSKA (reference sequence). The CDR3 reads CSASTPGGRGYTF. The CDR3 region has the DNA TGCAGTGCCTCAACCCCAGGGGGTCGCGGCTACACCTTC.

The chain has TRBV20-1 and TRBJ2-1; the match to TRBD2 covers 10 bases. The CDR3 has 14 residues. The germline V gene encodes CDR1 DFQATT and CDR2 SNEGSKA (reference sequence). For the CDR3, the DNA is TGCAGGGGGGATAGCGGGAGGTCTTGGAATGAGCAGTTCTTC. Its translation: CRGDSGRSWNEQFF.

The gene calls are TRBV20-1 and TRBJ2-7; D might be TRBD1 (6 bases). Matching the DNA end better, TRBJ2-5 makes the J call doubtful. The CDR3 is 14 amino acids. Germline CDR1 reads DFQATT; CDR2 reads SNEGSKA (reference sequence). This CDR3 reads CSARDITGRETQYF. The CDR3 DNA reads TGCAGTGCTAGAGATATAACAGGGCGAGAGACCCAGTACTTC.

This sequence joins TRBV2 and TRBJ2-1; maybe TRBD2 (6 bases). This CDR3 region has 13 residues. V was pared by 6 bases and J by 10 bases, with 16 bases between. CDR1 is SNHLY, CDR2 FYNNEI, per germline. This CDR3 is CASRWDGGREQFF. CDR3 DNA sequence: TGTGCCAGCAGATGGGACGGGGGTAGGGAGCAGTTCTTC. Using reference TRBV2 and TRBJ2-1 for the parts outside the CDR3, the full variable domain is EPEVTQTPSHQVTQMGQEVILRCVPISNHLYFYWYRQILGQKVEFLVSFYNNEISEKSEIFDDQFSVERPDGSNFTLKIRSTKLEDSAMYFCASRWDGGREQFFGPGTRLTVL.

This clonotype has more than one count but fewer than ten. The chain is built from TRBV6-2 or TRBV6-3 and TRBJ1-5, with D hard to call. This CDR3 spans 14 amino acids. V was pared by 2 bases and J by 3 bases, with 8 bases between. The germline V gene encodes CDR1 MNHEY and CDR2 SVGEGT. CDR3 DNA: TGTGCCAGCAGTTACAGGGTTGCCAATCAGCCCCAGCATTTT. Translating gives CASSYRVANQPQHF.

Only one count was recorded for this clonotype. The chain employs TRBV28 and TRBJ1-6; D not certain. Trimming shortened V by 5 bases and J by 9 bases, and 14 bases separated the two germline ends. This CDR3 spans 14 amino acids. Germline values: CDR1 MDHEN, CDR2 SYDVKM. CDR3 nucleotides: TGTGCCAGCAGTCCGGGATCTGAGGGTTCACCCCTCCACTTT. Translated: CASSPGSEGSPLHF.

About this clonotype itself: This could be a read error, since a much larger clone is one nucleotide away. J is TRBJ2-3 and V is TRBV27; D call uncertain. Germline CDR1 MNHEY, CDR2 SMNVEV (reference sequence). The CDR3 extends over 13 amino acids. CDR3 nucleotides: TGTGCCAGCAATTTATCAATCACAGATACGCAGTATTTT. Amino acid sequence: CASNLSITDTQYF.

In the case of this clonotype: A junction end diverges from the germline sequence, so it may reflect a read error. The CDR3 coding sequence is TGTGCCGGCAGTCGCGGTGGGCAGATCGTCACCTTC. This gives the protein CAGSRGGQIVTF. The rearrangement uses TRBV6-2 or TRBV6-3 and TRBJ1-2; D is uncertain. This CDR3 spans 12 amino acids. Germline V gives CDR1 MNHEY, CDR2 SVGEGT.

The chain employs TRBV30 and TRBJ2-7, with D perhaps TRBD2 (5 bases). The CDR3 is 11 residues long. In germline, CDR1 is GTSNPN, CDR2 SVGIG (reference sequence). V lost 0 bases to trimming and J lost 6 bases, with 6 bases between them. The CDR3 spells CAWSVGSEQYF. CDR3 in DNA: TGTGCCTGGAGTGTAGGGAGCGAGCAGTACTTC.

The table lists this clonotype with a few counts. The rearrangement joins TRBV5-1 to TRBJ2-4; D may match TRBD1 or TRBD2 (5 bases each). Matching the DNA end better, TRBJ2-7 makes the J call doubtful. Per the germline V gene, CDR1 is SGHRS and CDR2 is YFSETQ. The length of the CDR3 is 15 residues. Written as DNA, the CDR3 is TGCGCCAGCAGCTTGGATCAGGGTGGGGGCTACGAGCAGTACTTC. Translating it yields CASSLDQGGGYEQYF.

This clonotype was seen a handful of times. The V call is TRBV20-1, the J call TRBJ2-3, with 9 bases matching TRBD2. In germline, CDR1 is DFQATT, CDR2 SNEGSKA (reference sequence). V trimming: 3 bases; J trimming: 4 bases; junction bases outside the gene matches: 5. The CDR3 contains 14 residues. This CDR3 reads CSASRSGSSDTQYF. The CDR3 DNA follows: TGCAGTGCTAGTCGTAGCGGGAGCTCAGATACGCAGTATTTT.

This chain uses TRBV18 with TRBJ2-3; a possible D gene is TRBD2 (6 bases). The germline V gene has CDR1 KGHSH and CDR2 LQKENI. V was clipped by 7 bases and J by 1 base, with 12 bases between them. The CDR3 has 14 amino acids. The CDR3 sequence is CASLLGGGTDTQYF. In DNA, the CDR3 is TGTGCCAGCTTACTGGGAGGAGGCACAGATACGCAGTATTTT.

The chain couples TRBV7-2 to TRBJ1-4; no firm D call. V was clipped by 4 bases and J by 5 bases, with 8 bases between them. The CDR3 covers 13 residues. CDR1 is SGHTA and CDR2 is FQGNSA in the germline V gene. In nucleotides, the CDR3 is TGTGCCAGCAGCTCAAACGCCAATGAAAAACTGTTTTTT. Its translation is CASSSNANEKLFF.

This clonotype was seen only a few times. The V gene is TRBV11-2, the J gene TRBJ2-7, with TRBD1 identical over 7 bases. The CDR3 extends over 14 amino acids. J was trimmed by 2 bases and V by 5 bases; bases with no gene match: 6. Germline CDR1 SGHAT, CDR2 FQNNGV. In DNA form, the CDR3 reads TGTGCCAGCAGCCAACAGGGGTACGCCTACGAGCAGTACTTC. Translation gives CASSQQGYAYEQYF.

This chain connects TRBV20-1 to TRBJ2-1; 7 nucleotides agree with TRBD2. Per germline, CDR1 DFQATT and CDR2 SNEGSKA (reference sequence). V shed 2 bases, J shed 2 bases, and the junction held 6 bases outside the gene matches. This CDR3 comprises 15 residues. The CDR3: CSARSERDPYNEQFF. The CDR3 DNA follows: TGCAGTGCTAGATCGGAGCGGGATCCCTACAATGAGCAGTTCTTC.

This chain links TRBV12-3 or TRBV12-4 with TRBJ2-4; TRBD1 aligns across 12 bases. TRBJ2-7 explains the end of the DNA better; the J call may be wrong. This CDR3 contains 16 residues. The CDR3 sequence: CASSPGTGGGSYEQYF. CDR3 in DNA: TGTGCCAGCAGTCCCGGGACAGGGGGCGGTTCCTACGAGCAGTACTTC.

This clonotype came up many times. The CDR3 DNA reads TGTGCCAGCAGCCCAAGGTGGGCGGGCCCCAAAAACATTCAGTACTTC. Translating gives CASSPRWAGPKNIQYF. The chain links TRBV9 to TRBJ2-4, with D possibly matching TRBD2 (5 bases). Trimming shortened V by 4 bases and J by 2 bases, and 16 bases separated the two germline ends. The germline gives CDR1 SGDLS, CDR2 YYNGEE. The CDR3 consists of 16 residues.

The chain links TRBV20-1 to TRBJ2-1; D is possibly TRBD2 (7 bases). V lost 6 bases to trimming and J lost 6 bases, with 24 bases between them. Germline CDR1 is DFQATT and CDR2 is SNEGSKA (reference sequence). The CDR3 sequence is 16 residues long. In DNA form, the CDR3 reads TGCAGTGCCCCCAAGGGGGGAGCGGGAACGCTCAATGAGCAGTTCTTC. Its protein product is CSAPKGGAGTLNEQFF.

The CDR3 spells CSVVETSAGNEQFF. In DNA form, the CDR3 reads TGCAGCGTTGTAGAGACTAGCGCCGGCAATGAGCAGTTCTTC. The chain joins TRBV29-1 to TRBJ2-1, with 8 bases matching TRBD2. CDR1 and CDR2 from the germline V gene are SQVTM and ANQGSEA. Trimming cost V 4 bases and J 6 bases; bases outside gene matches: 8. This CDR3 is 14 amino acids long.

This chain joins TRBV6-6 and TRBJ2-7, with 8 positions matching TRBD1. CDR1 and CDR2 from the germline V gene are MNHNY and SVGAGI (reference sequence). CDR3 length equals 15 residues. V dropped 5 bases and J dropped 5; count of bases not matched to a gene: 11. In nucleotides, the CDR3 is TGTGCCAGCAGTCGACGGACAGGGAGTCCTGACGAGCAGTACTTC. Its translation is CASSRRTGSPDEQYF.

This clonotype came up a few times. The genes are TRBV2 and TRBJ2-7; D is uncertain. Germline-derived CDR1 and CDR2 are SNHLY and FYNNEI. Trimming removed 8 bases from V and 0 bases from J, with 14 bases in between. This CDR3 is 14 amino acids long. DNA for the CDR3: TGTGCCAGCTGGGCGCGGCCGAGCTCCTACGAGCAGTACTTC. Translation: CASWARPSSYEQYF.

The chain couples TRBV4-1 to TRBJ1-5; no clear D. Trimming removed 1 base at V and 5 bases at J, with 9 bases between. The CDR3 has 14 residues. CDR1 is MGHRA, CDR2 YSYEKL, per germline. The CDR3 region has the DNA TGCGCCAGCAGCCAAGTGATCGGGGATCAGCCCCAGCATTTT. Its protein product is CASSQVIGDQPQHF.

V usage is TRBV6-2 or TRBV6-3 and J usage is TRBJ1-5, with D possibly being TRBD1 (6 bases). Germline V gene sequence: CDR1 MNHEY, CDR2 SVGEGT. The CDR3 sequence is 13 residues long. V dropped 5 bases and J dropped 7 bases, with 12 bases sitting between them. This chain's CDR3 is CASSLQGWQPQHF. Here the CDR3 DNA reads TGTGCCAGCAGTCTACAGGGTTGGCAGCCCCAGCATTTT.

As regards this clonotype: This may stem from a read error, because a much larger clone lies one nucleotide away. The gene calls are TRBV29-1 and TRBJ2-7; 7 bases are a match to TRBD2. The trim removed 4 bases at V and 0 bases at J, leaving 3 bases unmatched. CDR3 size: 13 residues. Germline CDR1 and CDR2: SQVTM and ANQGSEA. The CDR3 DNA follows: TGCAGCGTTGGCGGGACTAACTCCTACGAGCAGTACTTC. Encoded protein: CSVGGTNSYEQYF.

The chain joins TRBV5-1 to TRBJ2-1; 8 bases agree with TRBD1. V shed 4 bases, J shed 7 bases, and the junction held 10 bases outside the gene matches. Germline CDR1 reads SGHRS; CDR2 reads YFSETQ. This CDR3 is 15 amino acids long. This CDR3 is CASSPGQGQPNEQFF. DNA of the CDR3: TGCGCCAGCAGCCCCGGACAGGGCCAACCTAATGAGCAGTTCTTC.

The V and J genes are TRBV27 and TRBJ2-3; D is perhaps TRBD1 (6 bases). Germline CDR1 is MNHEY and CDR2 is SMNVEV (reference sequence). V lost 8 bases and J 0 bases, leaving 12 bases between the germline ends. The CDR3 runs to 14 residues. CDR3 sequence reads: CASFRQGSTDTQYF. DNA of the CDR3: TGTGCCAGCTTTCGGCAGGGGAGCACAGATACGCAGTATTTT.

The chain couples TRBV9 to TRBJ2-3; D remains unclear. The length of the CDR3 is 12 residues. The V gene's germline CDR1 is SGDLS and CDR2 YYNGEE. V was cut by 0 bases and J by 7 bases, with 6 bases left in between. CDR3 residues: CASSVDLYTQYF. The CDR3 nucleotides read TGTGCCAGCAGCGTAGATCTTTATACGCAGTATTTT.